The source of this TCR beta chain is a study of cytomegalovirus exposure and HLA in healthy donors. Study-level points and caveats: There were under 200 TCR beta chains listed as cytomegalovirus-associated.

This clone was seen a few times. Its cognate antigen is unknown. Clones were sequenced by immunoSEQ multiplex PCR, and TCRdb holds only the in-frame ones, with some missing. The sample records about 98,000 clones, 70% to 90% being singletons. The CDR3 loop spans 12 amino acids. Trimming removed 1 base at V and 7 bases at J, with 4 bases between. Germline CDR1 reads SNHLY; CDR2 reads FYNNEI. This receptor was obtained from a woman aged 25 to 39 in good health and CMV-seronegative. The V call is TRBV2, the J call TRBJ2-2; D uncertain. The specimen sequenced was PBMCs. CDR3: CASSEVVGELFF. CDR3 in DNA: TGTGCCAGCAGTGAAGTCGTCGGGGAGCTGTTTTTT.